Below are 22 T cell receptor beta chains sequenced from a single sample in a study of T-cell memory formation after mild COVID-19. Each CDR3 protein is one row after TCRdb ran MiXCR on the 5' RACE reads. The sample carries approximately 400,000 distinct CDR3 sequences, roughly 24% recorded once. The specimen was PBMCs or a T cell subset sorted from them (not recorded which). These receptors all stem from an adult woman who had mild COVID-19 (a few samples of this study predate the infection). Cell type and time point are not known.

The chain uses TRBV3-1 and TRBJ2-5; 11 nucleotides align to TRBD1. The germline CDR1 and CDR2 sequences are LGHDT and YNNKEL (reference sequence). The V segment lost 1 base and the J segment 6 bases; nucleotides outside the gene matches: 4. This CDR3 is 15 amino acids long. DNA for the CDR3: TGTGCCAGCAGCCAAGGCGGACAGGGGGCTAAGACCCAGTACTTC. Protein sequence: CASSQGGQGAKTQYF.

Only a few counts were recorded for this clonotype. V is TRBV15 and J is TRBJ2-5; D unresolved. Germline lookup yields CDR1 LNHNV and CDR2 YYDKDF (reference sequence). The CDR3 sequence is 13 residues long. The germline V and J ends were trimmed by 0 bases and 4 bases, with 6 bases remaining between them. The CDR3 coding sequence is TGTGCCACCAGCAGAGATCACGGAGAGACCCAGTACTTC. Protein product: CATSRDHGETQYF.

The table lists this clonotype with a few counts. The chain is built from TRBV4-2 and TRBJ1-1; D might be TRBD1 (6 bases). Germline CDR1 LGHNA, CDR2 YNFKEQ. CDR3 size: 17 residues. V dropped 0 bases and J dropped 5 bases, with 19 bases sitting between them. CDR3 in amino acids: CASSQDLSFQGWTEAFF. Written as DNA, the CDR3 is TGTGCCAGCAGCCAAGATCTATCTTTTCAGGGGTGGACTGAAGCTTTCTTT.

The genes are TRBV6-5 and TRBJ2-3; D not resolved. There are 13 residues in the CDR3. V was cut by 2 bases and J by 2 bases, with 5 bases left in between. Germline CDR1 MNHEY, CDR2 SVGAGI. The CDR3 DNA sequence: TGTGCCAGCAGTTACGACGTCACAGATACGCAGTATTTT. This codes for CASSYDVTDTQYF.

The chain couples TRBV7-8 to TRBJ2-7, with D tentatively TRBD2 (5 bases). V dropped 1 base and J dropped 9 bases, with 16 bases sitting between them. This CDR3 has 14 amino acids. Per germline, CDR1 SGHVS and CDR2 FQNEAQ. CDR3 protein: CASSLDLGSGGQYF. The CDR3 nucleotides read TGTGCCAGCAGCTTAGATCTCGGCAGCGGTGGGCAGTACTTC.

The rearrangement uses TRBV20-1 and TRBJ2-2, with 7 bases lining up with TRBD2. Germline CDR1 and CDR2: DFQATT and SNEGSKA (reference sequence). The CDR3 spans 16 residues. V trimming: 0 bases; J trimming: 0 bases; junction bases outside the gene matches: 4. The CDR3 loop is CSAREVGGSNTGELFF. For the CDR3, the DNA is TGCAGTGCTAGAGAGGTCGGGGGGTCGAACACCGGGGAGCTGTTTTTT.

This clonotype was counted between two and nine times. The chain links TRBV7-2 to TRBJ2-1, with D perhaps TRBD2 (6 bases). V shed 5 bases and J shed 8 bases, with 10 bases lying between them. This CDR3 is 12 amino acids long. The germline V gene encodes CDR1 SGHTA and CDR2 FQGNSA. The CDR3 nucleotides are TGTGCCAGCAGCCCCAGGAGGGATGAGCAGTTCTTC. It translates to CASSPRRDEQFF.

V gene TRBV7-8 combines with J gene TRBJ1-2; TRBD1 is a possible D gene (6 bases). Trimming took off 6 bases at V and 1 base at J, with 18 bases between the two ends. Germline V lookup: CDR1 SGHVS, CDR2 FQNEAQ. The CDR3 consists of 16 residues. This CDR3 reads CASSLAGTLYNYGYTF. CDR3 sequence (DNA): TGTGCCAGCAGTCTAGCCGGGACACTTTATAACTATGGCTACACCTTC.

The V call is TRBV4-2, the J call TRBJ2-7, with D maybe TRBD2 (7 bases). V dropped 0 bases and J dropped 6 bases, with 15 bases sitting between them. The CDR3 has 15 amino acids. Per germline, CDR1 LGHNA and CDR2 YNFKEQ. CDR3 coding DNA: TGTGCCAGCAGCCAAGATAGGGGGGGGGTAGGCGAGCAGTACTTC. This sequence encodes CASSQDRGGVGEQYF.

The chain links TRBV11-2 to TRBJ1-4, with 8 bases matching TRBD1. V was clipped by 4 bases and J by 7 bases; unmatched bases: 8. The CDR3 loop spans 15 amino acids. Per the germline V gene, CDR1 is SGHAT and CDR2 is FQNNGV. The CDR3 spells CASSSAGTGREKLFF. As DNA, the CDR3 is TGTGCCAGCAGCTCCGCTGGGACAGGACGTGAAAAACTGTTTTTT.

This clonotype has more than one count but fewer than ten. The J gene is TRBJ1-1, the V gene TRBV6-6, with D hard to call. Germline V gives CDR1 MNHNY, CDR2 SVGAGI (reference sequence). The CDR3 is made up of 14 amino acids. V shed 6 bases and J shed 0 bases, with 11 bases lying between them. In DNA, the CDR3 is TGTGCCAGCAGGTTGGATAGGCTGAACACTGAAGCTTTCTTT. This translates into CASRLDRLNTEAFF.

J is TRBJ2-5 and V is TRBV29-1; 7 bases agree with TRBD1. V was clipped by 1 base and J by 4 bases; unmatched bases: 3. The CDR3 has 13 residues. CDR1 SQVTM and CDR2 ANQGSEA come from the germline V gene. The CDR3 DNA reads as TGCAGCGTTGAAGCCTACAGGGGAGAGACCCAGTACTTC. This gives the protein CSVEAYRGETQYF.

A few counts support this clonotype. V usage is TRBV7-2 and J usage is TRBJ2-2, with D perhaps given as TRBD1 or TRBD2 (5 bases each). The CDR3 totals 13 residues. Germline loops: CDR1 SGHTA, CDR2 FQGNSA. With 8 bases removed from V and 5 bases from J, the gap between germline ends came to 12 bases. Here the CDR3 DNA reads TGTGCCAGCGGAAGCTGGGGGACCGGGGAGCTGTTTTTT. Translation gives CASGSWGTGELFF.

This chain uses TRBV12-3 or TRBV12-4 with TRBJ2-3, with 8 bases aligning to TRBD2. V gave up 1 base and J gave up 4 bases; unmatched junction bases: 4. This CDR3 has 15 residues. CDR3 in DNA: TGTGCCAGCAGTTTAGGCGGGAGGCAGGCAGATACGCAGTATTTT. Translated: CASSLGGRQADTQYF.

The chain links TRBV6-1 to TRBJ1-2; no definite D call. The CDR3 is made up of 14 amino acids. Germline V lookup: CDR1 MNHNS, CDR2 SASEGT. V was shortened by 1 base and J by 3 bases, with 9 bases between the two germline ends. CDR3 sequence: CASSEVAGDYGYTF. In nucleotides, the CDR3 is TGTGCCAGCAGTGAAGTGGCAGGAGACTATGGCTACACCTTC.

V gene TRBV14 combines with J gene TRBJ2-1; 8 nucleotides match TRBD2. The CDR3 contains 15 residues. V was pared by 4 bases and J by 8 bases, with 10 bases of the junction left unmatched. Germline-derived CDR1 and CDR2 are SGHDN and FVKESK. The CDR3 here is CASSPLAGIIHEQFF. CDR3 nucleotides: TGTGCCAGCAGCCCCTTAGCGGGAATAATTCATGAGCAGTTCTTC. Filled out from reference TRBV14 and TRBJ2-1, the complete variable domain reads EAGVTQFPSHSVIEKGQTVTLRCDPISGHDNLYWYRRVMGKEIKFLLHFVKESKQDESGMPNNRFLAERTGGTYSTLKVQPAELEDSGVYFCASSPLAGIIHEQFFGPGTRLTVL.

The chain couples TRBV5-1 to TRBJ1-2, with D uncertain. This CDR3 region has 14 residues. Trimming left V 0 bases short and J 4 bases short, with 10 bases between. Germline V gene data show CDR1 as SGHRS and CDR2 as YFSETQ. The CDR3 loop is CASSLEEGSYGYTF. CDR3 coding DNA: TGCGCCAGCAGCTTGGAGGAGGGAAGCTATGGCTACACCTTC.

The genes are TRBV18 and TRBJ2-5, with D tentatively TRBD1 (5 bases). Germline V gene sequence: CDR1 KGHSH, CDR2 LQKENI. The CDR3 spans 12 residues. Trimming removed 8 bases from V and 4 bases from J, with 11 bases in between. The CDR3: CASSPGRETQYF. The CDR3 DNA reads TGTGCCAGCAGTCCAGGGCGAGAGACCCAGTACTTC.

This CDR3 is CASSLANAVTDTQYF. The DNA of the CDR3 is TGTGCCAGCAGCTTAGCTAACGCGGTCACAGATACGCAGTATTTT. The gene calls are TRBV7-6 and TRBJ2-3; D not certain. The CDR3 is made up of 15 amino acids. Per germline, CDR1 SGHVS and CDR2 FNYEAQ. V shed 0 bases and J shed 2 bases, with 9 bases lying between them.

This clonotype came up a few times. The gene calls are TRBV7-9 and TRBJ2-3; D uncertain. The CDR3 runs 14 residues. Germline V gene data show CDR1 as SEHNR and CDR2 as FQNEAQ (reference sequence). The ends were cut back, 5 bases at V and 2 bases at J, with 11 bases in the middle. As DNA, the CDR3 is TGTGCCAGCAGCATACCCGCATCCACAGATACGCAGTATTTT. This sequence encodes CASSIPASTDTQYF.

This rearrangement joins TRBV3-1 to TRBJ1-5; D is uncertain. The CDR3 extends over 16 amino acids. Germline V CDR1 and CDR2: LGHDT, YNNKEL (reference sequence). V was shortened by 1 base and J by 4 bases, with 14 bases between the two germline ends. CDR3 sequence: CASSQGSGQANQPQHF. The CDR3 nucleotides are TGTGCCAGCAGCCAAGGGTCCGGGCAGGCTAATCAGCCCCAGCATTTT.

J is TRBJ1-3 and V is TRBV30; D gene unclear. Germline values: CDR1 GTSNPN, CDR2 SVGIG (reference sequence). This CDR3 comprises 14 residues. V lost 4 bases and J lost 0, with 10 bases in between. The chain's CDR3 is CAWKGKPSGNTIYF. CDR3 in DNA: TGTGCCTGGAAGGGCAAACCCTCTGGAAACACCATATATTTT.